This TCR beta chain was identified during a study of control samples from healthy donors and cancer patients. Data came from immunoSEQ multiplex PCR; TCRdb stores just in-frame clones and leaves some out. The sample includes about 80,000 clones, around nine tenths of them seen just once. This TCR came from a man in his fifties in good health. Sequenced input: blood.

Written as DNA, the CDR3 is TGTGCCAGCAGCGTAGAGGGAGGGGCGAACACCGGGGAGCTGTTTTTT. This codes for CASSVEGGANTGELFF. J is TRBJ2-2 and V is TRBV9, with 7 bases matching TRBD2. Germline lookup yields CDR1 SGDLS and CDR2 YYNGEE. V trimming: 0 bases; J trimming: 0 bases; junction bases outside the gene matches: 2. CDR3 length: 16 residues.